This record concerns one T cell receptor (beta chain) sequence. At the DNA level, this CDR3 is encoded by other sequences in the same sample as well. The sample originates from a study of shared clonotypes between healthy human individuals. Naive CD8 populations comprised CD45RO-negative cells positively selected for CCR7, excluding terminally differentiated effector memory CD45RA+ cells. Sequencing used immunoSEQ multiplex PCR; TCRdb keeps in-frame clones, though not all of them. The profile shows about 2.1 million clones, 85% to 95% of them singletons. The clonotype was recovered from a man between 18 and 35 years old in good health. Some clones in this sample may be carry-over from other donors' samples. The sample comprised naive CD8+ T cells from PBMCs.

The CDR3 DNA sequence: TGTGCCAGCAGTTACGGGGGGAATGAGCAGTTCTTC. Amino acid sequence: CASSYGGNEQFF. The rearrangement links TRBV6-5 to TRBJ2-1; weak D call: TRBD2 (6 bases). V dropped 2 bases and J dropped 7 bases, with 6 bases sitting between them. The CDR3 sequence is 12 residues long. CDR1 MNHEY and CDR2 SVGAGI come from the germline V gene.